The 6 T cell receptor beta chains given below trace back to one sample, sequenced in a study of response to subunit inactivated influenza vaccine. TCRdb reprocessed the RT-PCR reads with MiXCR, giving one entry per CDR3 protein. The top ten clones hold 8.5% to 14% of a sample with almost 600,000 distinct CDR3 sequences, 11% to 15% of them seen once. The sequencing here drew on PBMCs from blood, taken about 11 days after vaccination. These receptors were taken from a man aged 50 to 59 who received an inactivated influenza vaccine.

In its sample, this clonotype was seen once. This chain links TRBV4-1 with TRBJ2-1; D might be TRBD2 (6 bases). The DNA end is more similar to TRBJ2-7, so the J call may be wrong. The CDR3 runs 16 residues. Germline V gives CDR1 MGHRA, CDR2 YSYEKL. CDR3 DNA: TGCGCCAGCAGCCCCGGCCGGGGGAGCTCCTACAATGAGCAGTACTTC. Amino acid sequence: CASSPGRGSSYNEQYF.

This clonotype was seen only a few times. The J gene is TRBJ1-1, the V gene TRBV10-3; weak D call: TRBD1 (6 bases). The CDR3 is made up of 13 amino acids. The germline V and J ends were trimmed by 5 bases and 1 base, with 8 bases remaining between them. Germline-derived CDR1 and CDR2 are ENHRY and SYGVKD. CDR3 region: CAISPDRNTEAFF. CDR3 nucleotides: TGTGCCATCAGTCCGGACAGGAACACTGAAGCTTTCTTT.

This clonotype was detected many times. V and J are TRBV12-3 or TRBV12-4 and TRBJ2-1; perhaps TRBD2 as D (5 bases). The CDR3 covers 13 residues. The ends were cut back, 5 bases at V and 9 bases at J, with 14 bases in the middle. CDR3: CASSPRVSGEQFF. The CDR3 DNA is TGTGCCAGCAGTCCGAGGGTGAGCGGTGAGCAGTTCTTC.

This clonotype was observed a few times. The rearrangement uses TRBV20-1 and TRBJ2-4, with D perhaps matching TRBD1 (5 bases). Germline values: CDR1 DFQATT, CDR2 SNEGSKA (reference sequence). V was cut by 5 bases and J by 3 bases, with 14 bases left in between. This CDR3 is built from 14 residues. The CDR3 DNA reads as TGCAGTGCTCGGCCCCCAGGGATCAAAAACATTCAGTACTTC. Translated: CSARPPGIKNIQYF.

There are many counts of this clonotype. V is TRBV5-6 and J is TRBJ2-7, with D possibly TRBD1 on 6 matching bases. With 4 bases removed from V and 6 bases from J, the gap between germline ends came to 8 bases. The CDR3 is 11 amino acids. The germline gives CDR1 SGHDT, CDR2 YYEEEE. This CDR3 is CASSKDSEQYF. DNA for the CDR3: TGTGCCAGCAGCAAGGACAGCGAGCAGTACTTC.

This clonotype was observed a handful of times. The gene calls are TRBV12-3 or TRBV12-4 and TRBJ2-3; 11 bases fit TRBD2. With V trimmed by 5 bases and J by 2 bases, 3 bases remained unmatched. This CDR3 region has 15 residues. The DNA for the CDR3 is TGTGCCAGCAGTGGGACTAGCGGACCCACAGATACGCAGTATTTT. Translated, it gives CASSGTSGPTDTQYF.